The 24 T cell receptor beta chains presented below share a single source sample, sequenced in a study of CD8 T cells in ankylosing spondylitis. Using its own MiXCR run on the 5' RACE reads, TCRdb lists one record per CDR3 protein. The sample lists under 400,000 distinct CDR3 sequences, approximately 10% occurring once. The sample consisted of blood, either unsorted or a sorted T cell fraction (not recorded which). Every receptor here comes from a female donor with ankylosing spondylitis or in good health (not recorded which).

There are many counts of this clonotype. This chain links TRBV4-1 with TRBJ2-1; D gene unclear. This CDR3 region has 14 residues. Germline assignment: CDR1 MGHRA and CDR2 YSYEKL. Trimming left V 0 bases short and J 9 bases short, with 12 bases between. The DNA of the CDR3 is TGCGCCAGCAGCCAAGATCGCCTACAGTTTGAGCAGTTCTTC. It encodes CASSQDRLQFEQFF.

The chain carries TRBV11-2 and TRBJ2-2; the D gene is possibly TRBD2 (6 bases). V was pared by 5 bases and J by 3 bases, with 22 bases between. CDR1 and CDR2 from the germline V gene are SGHAT and FQNNGV. The CDR3 is made up of 18 amino acids. CDR3 residues: CASSGITGWTIYTGELFF. Written as DNA, the CDR3 is TGTGCCAGCAGCGGAATAACTGGTTGGACTATCTACACCGGGGAGCTGTTTTTT.

This clonotype was seen repeatedly, ten times or more. The chain is built from TRBV5-1 and TRBJ1-1; 7 nucleotides match TRBD1. The CDR3 spans 15 residues. CDR1 SGHRS and CDR2 YFSETQ come from the germline V gene. After removal of 0 bases from V and 2 bases from J, the junction contained 4 bases not matched to a gene. DNA for the CDR3: TGCGCCAGCAGCTTGGCGGGGACAGTAAACACTGAAGCTTTCTTT. This codes for CASSLAGTVNTEAFF.

This chain connects TRBV12-3 or TRBV12-4 to TRBJ2-7; D not certain. Deletions cut 4 bases from V and 0 bases from J, with 13 bases between. The CDR3 consists of 15 residues. The CDR3 reads CASSSPRSSSYEQYF. The CDR3, as DNA: TGTGCCAGCAGTTCCCCTCGGTCGAGCTCCTACGAGCAGTACTTC.

This clonotype was observed many times. The chain joins TRBV20-1 to TRBJ2-1, with TRBD1 as a possible D gene (5 bases). CDR1 and CDR2 from the germline V gene are DFQATT and SNEGSKA (reference sequence). The CDR3 is made up of 17 amino acids. V lost 4 bases, J lost 5 bases, and 24 bases lay in between. CDR3 sequence: CSAKGPPTNWVHNEQFF. Here the CDR3 DNA reads TGCAGTGCTAAGGGGCCCCCTACAAATTGGGTCCACAATGAGCAGTTCTTC.

At least ten counts were recorded for this clonotype. The gene calls are TRBV5-1 and TRBJ2-3, with D perhaps being TRBD1 or TRBD2 (5 bases each). The CDR3 loop spans 16 amino acids. Trimming took off 0 bases at V and 1 base at J, with 12 bases between the two ends. Germline CDR1 is SGHRS and CDR2 is YFSETQ. CDR3 in amino acids: CASSLGVGDRTDTQYF. The CDR3, as DNA: TGCGCCAGCAGCTTGGGCGTGGGGGACCGCACAGATACGCAGTATTTT.

This clonotype was counted ten times or more. The V call is TRBV20-1, the J call TRBJ2-7; 11 positions match TRBD1. This CDR3 region has 14 residues. The ends lost 2 bases at V and 4 bases at J; junction bases unmatched: 4. CDR1 and CDR2 (germline): DFQATT, SNEGSKA (reference sequence). CDR3 nucleotides: TGCAGTGCTAGATGGACAGGGGGCGCTTACGAGCAGTACTTC. This gives the protein CSARWTGGAYEQYF.

To note about this clonotype: A much larger clone is a single base away; this may be a read error. The J gene is TRBJ2-2, the V gene TRBV5-5; no reliable D call. This CDR3 is built from 14 residues. Germline loops: CDR1 SGHKS, CDR2 YYEKEE (reference sequence). Trimming left V 5 bases short and J 7 bases short, with 15 bases between. The CDR3 loop is CASSTQLVGGELFF. CDR3 DNA: TGTGCCAGCAGTACCCAGTTGGTTGGCGGGGAGCTGTTTTTT. The full variable domain, in which reference TRBV5-5 and TRBJ2-2 provide the parts outside the CDR3, is DAGVTQSPTHLIKTRGQQVTLRCSPISGHKSVSWYQQVLGQGPQFIFQYYEKEERGRGNFPDRFSARQFPNYSSELNVNALLLGDSALYLCASSTQLVGGELFFGEGSRLTVL.

There are many counts of this clonotype. The chain carries TRBV12-3 or TRBV12-4 and TRBJ2-1; 9 nucleotides agree with TRBD2. V trimming: 4 bases; J trimming: 5 bases; junction bases outside the gene matches: 6. The CDR3 runs to 15 residues. The CDR3: CASSSVAGGNNEQFF. In DNA form, the CDR3 reads TGTGCCAGCAGTTCGGTGGCGGGGGGGAACAATGAGCAGTTCTTC.

This clonotype was recorded at least ten times. At one of its ends the junction is not consistent with the germline gene, which may arise from a read error. The chain couples TRBV19 to TRBJ2-3; no reliable D call. Germline CDR1 LNHDA, CDR2 SQIVND (reference sequence). The CDR3 is made up of 12 amino acids. Here the CDR3 DNA reads TGTGCCAGTAATATAGGTTCTGATACGCAGTATTTT. This sequence encodes CASNIGSDTQYF.

This chain joins TRBV7-2 and TRBJ1-1; D gene uncertain. This CDR3 comprises 13 residues. Germline CDR1 is SGHTA and CDR2 is FQGNSA. The V end lost 1 base, the J end lost 7 bases, and 10 bases lay between the germline ends. CDR3 nucleotides: TGTGCCAGCAGCTTAGTTTTTCCGGGTGAAGCTTTCTTT. Protein sequence: CASSLVFPGEAFF. Variable domain in full (rest from reference TRBV7-2 and TRBJ1-1): GAGVSQSPSNKVTEKGKDVELRCDPISGHTALYWYRQSLGQGLEFLIYFQGNSAPDKSGLPSDRFSAERTGGSVSTLTIQRTQQEDSAVYLCASSLVFPGEAFFGQGTRLTVV.

This clonotype was counted at least ten times. The rearrangement joins TRBV29-1 to TRBJ2-1; D uncertain. The CDR3 consists of 13 residues. Germline lookup yields CDR1 SQVTM and CDR2 ANQGSEA. Trimming shortened V by 7 bases and J by 5 bases, and 15 bases separated the two germline ends. This chain's CDR3 is CSARTWVNNEQFF. DNA of the CDR3: TGCAGCGCTCGGACGTGGGTTAACAATGAGCAGTTCTTC.

In regard to this clonotype: This may arise from a read error, as a much more abundant clone is one base away. The chain is built from TRBV12-3 or TRBV12-4 and TRBJ1-1; 9 nucleotides align to TRBD1. The CDR3 length is 14 residues. The CDR3 region is CASSLTGGVGEASF. In DNA, the CDR3 is TGTGCCAGCAGTTTGACAGGGGGAGTGGGTGAAGCTTCCTTT.

The chain joins TRBV3-1 to TRBJ2-5; D not certain. The CDR3 extends over 15 amino acids. CDR1 LGHDT and CDR2 YNNKEL come from the germline V gene (reference sequence). The V gene lost 0 bases and the J gene lost 3 bases, with 11 bases spanning the gap. For the CDR3, the DNA is TGTGCCAGCAGCCAAGATTTGCGGATCGAAGAGACCCAGTACTTC. This translates into CASSQDLRIEETQYF.

This clonotype was seen more than once but under ten times. The V and J genes are TRBV2 and TRBJ2-7; perhaps TRBD2 as D (6 bases). The ends were cut back, 6 bases at V and 5 bases at J, with 14 bases in the middle. Germline V gene data show CDR1 as SNHLY and CDR2 as FYNNEI. This CDR3 region has 13 residues. In DNA, the CDR3 is TGTGCCAGCAGGGGACTCTCCCTCCACGAGCAGTACTTC. Its translation: CASRGLSLHEQYF.

This clonotype was recorded at least ten times. V is TRBV10-2 and J is TRBJ2-3; the D is unclear. The CDR3 has 16 residues. The V gene's germline CDR1 is WSHSY and CDR2 SAAADI. V was pared by 1 base and J by 0 bases, with 11 bases between. CDR3 DNA sequence: TGCGCCAGCAGTGAGTTTGCAAAGACTAGCACAGATACGCAGTATTTT. Amino acids: CASSEFAKTSTDTQYF.

The chain combines TRBV5-4 with TRBJ2-1; TRBD2 is a possible D gene (6 bases). Trimming cost V 3 bases and J 10 bases, with 20 bases left between them. Germline V gene lookup returns CDR1 SGHNT and CDR2 YYREEE (reference sequence). The length of the CDR3 is 15 residues. The CDR3 protein is CASSSGAGRTGEQFF. CDR3 DNA: TGTGCCAGCAGCTCCGGCGCAGGGAGGACTGGGGAGCAGTTCTTC.

This clonotype was recorded at least ten times. The chain recombines TRBV29-1 with TRBJ1-3; no clear D gene. CDR3 size: 14 residues. Between the trimmed V and J ends, which lost 4 bases and 0 bases, there was a span of 10 bases. The germline V gene encodes CDR1 SQVTM and CDR2 ANQGSEA. The CDR3 reads CSVGQGSSGNTIYF. The DNA of the CDR3 is TGCAGCGTTGGACAAGGGAGCTCTGGAAACACCATATATTTT.

This clonotype was counted many times. V is TRBV10-3 and J is TRBJ2-7; 10 bases map to TRBD1. The CDR3 is 15 amino acids. Germline values: CDR1 ENHRY, CDR2 SYGVKD. V lost 5 bases and J lost 4; bases outside the gene matches: 8. The CDR3 DNA is TGTGCCATCAGTTCACCGGGACAGGGGTCATACGAGCAGTACTTC. It encodes CAISSPGQGSYEQYF.

The table lists this clonotype with many counts. V and J are TRBV7-9 and TRBJ1-4; D perhaps matches TRBD1 (5 bases). Germline V gene lookup returns CDR1 SEHNR and CDR2 FQNEAQ (reference sequence). The CDR3 sequence is 14 residues long. Trimming pared 5 bases from V and 6 bases from J, leaving 13 bases between. The CDR3 DNA follows: TGTGCCAGCAGCAGCAGGGTTTCGGATGAAAAACTGTTTTTT. The encoded protein is CASSSRVSDEKLFF.

This clonotype was recorded at least ten times. The genes are TRBV7-6 and TRBJ2-2; D uncertain. There are 15 residues in the CDR3. Germline V gene data show CDR1 as SGHVS and CDR2 as FNYEAQ. Deletions cut 5 bases from V and 1 base from J, with 11 bases between. In DNA form, the CDR3 reads TGTGCCAGCAGCCCCAACTACCTGAACACCGGGGAGCTGTTTTTT. It encodes CASSPNYLNTGELFF.

V usage is TRBV18 and J usage is TRBJ2-7, with D perhaps TRBD1 (5 bases). CDR1 and CDR2 (germline): KGHSH, LQKENI. V lost 6 bases to trimming and J lost 5 bases, with 14 bases between them. The CDR3 contains 13 residues. DNA of the CDR3: TGTGCCAGCTCCGTCGAAAGGGGCCACGAGCAGTACTTC. It translates to CASSVERGHEQYF.

V and J are TRBV11-2 and TRBJ1-5, with 8 nucleotides matching TRBD1. CDR3 length equals 14 residues. The V segment lost 5 bases and the J segment 3 bases; nucleotides outside the gene matches: 3. Germline loops: CDR1 SGHAT, CDR2 FQNNGV. The CDR3 region has the DNA TGTGCCAGCAGCCGACAGGGGTTCAATCAGCCCCAGCATTTT. Translated, it gives CASSRQGFNQPQHF.

The V gene is TRBV5-1, the J gene TRBJ2-2; 12 nucleotides agree with TRBD2. The CDR3 is 17 residues long. The germline gives CDR1 SGHRS, CDR2 YFSETQ. V lost 7 bases to trimming and J lost 0 bases; unmatched junction nucleotides: 7. CDR3: CASGFLAGGTNTGELFF. Here the CDR3 DNA reads TGCGCCAGCGGATTTCTAGCGGGGGGGACGAACACCGGGGAGCTGTTTTTT.